The 24 T cell receptor beta chains given below trace back to one sample, sequenced in a study of T cells in Graves' hyperthyroidism and ophthalmopathy. RNA transcripts were the template for amplifying TCR beta CDR3 regions. RT-PCR in the first round (using the HTBI primer set) targeted the TCR CDR3. MiXCR, run by TCRdb on the multiplex PCR reads, gives a single entry per CDR3 protein. Of 450,000 to 700,000 distinct CDR3 sequences in the sample, 46% were seen once. The sequencing sample was made of peripheral blood or thyroid tissue (not recorded which). These receptors all come from a woman aged 18-30 years with Graves' hyperthyroidism.

The chain combines TRBV10-3 with TRBJ1-1; no reliable D call. CDR3 size: 14 residues. With 3 bases removed from V and 1 base from J, the gap between germline ends came to 9 bases. Germline-derived CDR1 and CDR2 are ENHRY and SYGVKD. CDR3 sequence (DNA): TGTGCCATCAGTGAAGGGAATAGGAACACTGAAGCTTTCTTT. Its protein is CAISEGNRNTEAFF.

This clonotype was counted at least ten times. The chain carries TRBV4-1 and TRBJ2-7; D tentatively reads TRBD1 or TRBD2 (6 bases each). V was pared by 4 bases and J by 0 bases, with 13 bases between. The CDR3 is 15 amino acids. CDR1 is MGHRA, CDR2 YSYEKL, per germline. Here the CDR3 reads CASSRPRGPSYEQYF. CDR3 nucleotide sequence: TGCGCCAGCAGCCGTCCACGGGGGCCCTCCTACGAGCAGTACTTC.

V and J are TRBV7-8 and TRBJ2-7, with D perhaps TRBD2 (5 bases). Germline assignment: CDR1 SGHVS and CDR2 FQNEAQ. V was pared by 4 bases and J by 7 bases, with 14 bases between. The CDR3 extends over 13 amino acids. DNA of the CDR3: TGTGCCAGCAGCTCAAGCCTAGGAGGAGAGCAGTACTTC. Its protein product is CASSSSLGGEQYF.

The chain uses TRBV12-3 or TRBV12-4 and TRBJ2-3; 10 positions agree with TRBD2. The V and J ends lost 6 bases and 2 bases, in that order; junction bases with no gene match: 8. This CDR3 spans 16 amino acids. In DNA, the CDR3 is TGTGCCAGCAGACCCGGGACTAGCGCCTTCACAGATACGCAGTATTTT. Its translation is CASRPGTSAFTDTQYF.

Remarks on this clonotype: One base away lies a much larger clone, so this may be a sequencing read error. The V gene is TRBV7-6, the J gene TRBJ2-7; D perhaps matches TRBD1 (5 bases). Trimming pared 5 bases from V and 6 bases from J, leaving 17 bases between. The CDR3 contains 14 residues. The germline gives CDR1 SGHVS, CDR2 FNYEAQ. This chain's CDR3 is CASSPRLTRGEQYF. The CDR3, as DNA: TGTGCCAGCAGCCCCCGCCTCACAAGGGGCGAGCAGTACTTC.

Note on this clonotype: The DNA is left out, because the CDR3 cannot be placed on it with certainty; the CDR3 is given as TCRdb lists it. V is TRBV2 and J is TRBJ2-2; the table's D call of TRBD1 was not tested on the DNA. Germline CDR1 reads SNHLY; CDR2 reads FYNNEI. The CDR3 is made up of 15 amino acids, end residues included. CDR3 sequence: CASSPGGRTPGSCFF.

This clonotype was counted ten times or more. CDR3 DNA sequence: TGTGCCAGCAGTTACTCCCACAGGGAGGGTGATGAAAAACTGTTTTTT. This gives the protein CASSYSHREGDEKLFF. The chain links TRBV6-6 to TRBJ1-4; D is possibly TRBD1 (6 bases). There are 16 residues in the CDR3. Trimming cost V 0 bases and J 6 bases, with 14 bases left between them. The germline V gene has CDR1 MNHNY and CDR2 SVGAGI (reference sequence).

The sample holds a few counts of this clonotype. The chain uses TRBV6-1 and TRBJ2-7, with 9 bases fitting TRBD1. This CDR3 is 13 amino acids long. The V gene end was trimmed by 6 bases and the J gene end by 7 bases; junction bases not matched to a gene: 7. Germline V gene data show CDR1 as MNHNS and CDR2 as SASEGT. This chain's CDR3 is CASSDPGTGEQYF. The CDR3 nucleotides are TGTGCCAGCAGCGACCCCGGGACAGGGGAGCAGTACTTC.

This chain uses TRBV20-1 with TRBJ2-7, with TRBD2 matching over 8 bases. V lost 5 bases to trimming and J lost 0 bases; unmatched junction nucleotides: 6. CDR1 is DFQATT and CDR2 is SNEGSKA in the germline V gene (reference sequence). The CDR3 consists of 14 residues. Here the CDR3 DNA reads TGCAGTGCTTCCCCCAGCGGGAGCTCCTACGAGCAGTACTTC. This encodes CSASPSGSSYEQYF.

V is TRBV10-3 and J is TRBJ2-5, with 7 positions matching TRBD2. The J call may be wrong; the DNA end is better matched by TRBJ2-1. This CDR3 comprises 13 residues. Germline lookup yields CDR1 ENHRY and CDR2 SYGVKD. The CDR3 DNA follows: TGTGCCATCAGGGGAGGGGATTTGGGTGAGCAGTTCTTC. Its translation is CAIRGGDLGEQFF.

There are many counts of this clonotype. This chain uses TRBV2 with TRBJ1-5; a weak D match, TRBD1 (5 bases). This CDR3 comprises 17 residues. Germline CDR1 SNHLY, CDR2 FYNNEI. V lost 1 base and J lost 1, with 14 bases in between. CDR3 loop: CASSEGPAGNSNQPQHF. The CDR3 DNA reads as TGTGCCAGCAGTGAAGGACCGGCAGGGAACAGCAATCAGCCCCAGCATTTT.

The rearrangement links TRBV7-9 to TRBJ1-5; TRBD1 matches at 7 bases. The J segment lost 0 bases and the V segment lost 5 bases, leaving 4 bases of the junction unmatched. The length of the CDR3 is 15 residues. CDR1 is SEHNR and CDR2 is FQNEAQ in the germline V gene (reference sequence). The CDR3 nucleotides are TGTGCCAGCAGCCCAGGGGGTATTAGCAATCAGCCCCAGCATTTT. It specifies CASSPGGISNQPQHF.

This clonotype came up many times. The CDR3 loop is CASNQGQGSGNTIYF. The DNA of the CDR3 is TGTGCCAGCAACCAAGGACAGGGATCTGGAAACACCATATATTTT. The chain combines TRBV7-9 with TRBJ1-3; 8 bases are shared with TRBD1. Germline CDR1 is SEHNR and CDR2 is FQNEAQ (reference sequence). The CDR3 covers 15 residues. Unmatched junction bases numbered 6, after V lost 7 bases and J lost 1 base. Together with reference TRBV7-9 and TRBJ1-3, the CDR3 gives the full variable domain: DTGVSQNPRHKITKRGQNVTFRCDPISEHNRLYWYRQTLGQGPEFLTYFQNEAQLEKSRLLSDRFSAERPKGSFSTLEIQRTEQGDSAMYLCASNQGQGSGNTIYFGEGSWLTVV.

J is TRBJ1-2 and V is TRBV20-1; the D is unclear. Per germline, CDR1 DFQATT and CDR2 SNEGSKA (reference sequence). The CDR3 loop spans 16 amino acids. Trimming cost V 0 bases and J 3 bases, with 17 bases left between them. The CDR3 coding sequence is TGCAGTGCTAGAGATCATCCAGGCCGGGAAGACTATGGCTACACCTTC. It codes for CSARDHPGREDYGYTF.

This clonotype was detected ten times or more. The J gene is TRBJ2-7, the V gene TRBV7-2; D gene unclear. V was pared by 5 bases and J by 0 bases, with 14 bases between. The V gene's germline CDR1 is SGHTA and CDR2 FQGNSA. The CDR3 spans 15 residues. The CDR3 DNA sequence: TGTGCCAGCAGCCCCCGAAGGACGATCTCCTACGAGCAGTACTTC. Translated, it gives CASSPRRTISYEQYF.

This clonotype came up many times. The chain employs TRBV10-3 and TRBJ2-2, with D possibly matching TRBD2 (6 bases). Germline V CDR1 and CDR2: ENHRY, SYGVKD. The CDR3 has 12 amino acids. V was trimmed by 10 bases and J by 6 bases, leaving 12 bases between them. The CDR3 DNA reads TGTGCCAGCGGGAAGGACCCCGGGGAGCTGTTTTTT. Protein product: CASGKDPGELFF.

This clonotype was picked up many times. The chain carries TRBV29-1 and TRBJ2-5; 9 nucleotides match TRBD1. Germline trimming cut 7 bases from V and 4 bases from J; bases unmatched to any gene: 10. Germline V CDR1 and CDR2: SQVTM, ANQGSEA. The CDR3 consists of 14 residues. CDR3 nucleotide sequence: TGCAGCGGTCGGACAGGGGCGCAGGGAGAGACCCAGTACTTC. Translating gives CSGRTGAQGETQYF.

For this clonotype: The junction differs from germline at one of its ends, possibly a read error. V gene TRBV7-9 combines with J gene TRBJ1-1; no clear D gene. CDR1 is SEHNR and CDR2 is FQNEAQ in the germline V gene (reference sequence). The CDR3 extends over 10 amino acids. The CDR3 DNA reads as TGTGCCAGCAGCTTGGAAGGACCTTTTTTT. Translation gives CASSLEGPFF.

A remark on this clonotype: A single base separates this from a much larger clone, so it may be a read error. The rearrangement joins TRBV4-2 to TRBJ2-5; 7 bases match TRBD2. Germline CDR1 and CDR2: LGHNA and YNFKEQ. The CDR3 runs to 17 residues. With V trimmed by 1 base and J by 0 bases, 8 bases remained unmatched. The CDR3 here is CASSQGGKGRDQETQYF. The CDR3 DNA is TGTGCCAGCAGCCAAGGGGGGAAAGGGAGGGACCAAGAGACCCAGTACTTC.

This clonotype has just one count. The chain recombines TRBV11-1 with TRBJ1-1; no clear D gene. Per the germline V gene, CDR1 is SGHAT and CDR2 is FQDESV (reference sequence). The CDR3 spans 16 residues. With 1 base removed from V and 1 base from J, the gap between germline ends came to 13 bases. The CDR3 nucleotides are TGTGCCAGCAGCTTAGTGGGGAGGGAAGGGAACACTGAAGCTTTCTTT. Its protein product is CASSLVGREGNTEAFF. Full variable domain (outside the CDR3, taken from reference TRBV11-1 and TRBJ1-1): EAEVAQSPRYKITEKSQAVAFWCDPISGHATLYWYRQILGQGPELLVQFQDESVVDDSQLPKDRFSAERLKGVDSTLKIQPAELGDSAMYLCASSLVGREGNTEAFFGQGTRLTVV.

This chain connects TRBV7-8 to TRBJ1-2, with a possible D match to TRBD1 (5 bases). Germline CDR1 is SGHVS and CDR2 is FQNEAQ. Trimming left V 8 bases short and J 6 bases short, with 25 bases between. This CDR3 is 16 amino acids long. This chain's CDR3 is CASHSYSGRGWNGYTF. CDR3 DNA: TGTGCCAGCCACTCTTACAGCGGGAGGGGTTGGAATGGCTACACCTTC.

Ten or more counts support this clonotype. The chain is built from TRBV20-1 and TRBJ2-7; D gene unclear. The CDR3 loop spans 14 amino acids. V was trimmed by 0 bases and J by 3 bases, leaving 12 bases between them. Germline CDR1 and CDR2: DFQATT and SNEGSKA (reference sequence). CDR3 amino acids: CSARDPEEFYEQYF. The CDR3 region has the DNA TGCAGTGCTAGAGATCCCGAGGAGTTCTACGAGCAGTACTTC.

This sequence joins TRBV7-9 and TRBJ2-7; D is perhaps TRBD2 (6 bases). V was trimmed by 4 bases and J by 2 bases, leaving 12 bases between them. The CDR3 has 14 amino acids. Germline V gene lookup returns CDR1 SEHNR and CDR2 FQNEAQ (reference sequence). CDR3 sequence reads: CASSYSGATYEQYF. CDR3 DNA: TGTGCCAGCAGCTATAGCGGAGCAACCTACGAGCAGTACTTC.

This clonotype was recorded at least ten times. V and J are TRBV7-9 and TRBJ1-1; D gene unclear. The CDR3 sequence is 14 residues long. The germline gives CDR1 SEHNR, CDR2 FQNEAQ (reference sequence). V lost 5 bases and J 0 bases, leaving 10 bases between the germline ends. CDR3 protein: CASSPRVMNTEAFF. As DNA, the CDR3 is TGTGCCAGCAGCCCTCGAGTCATGAACACTGAAGCTTTCTTT.